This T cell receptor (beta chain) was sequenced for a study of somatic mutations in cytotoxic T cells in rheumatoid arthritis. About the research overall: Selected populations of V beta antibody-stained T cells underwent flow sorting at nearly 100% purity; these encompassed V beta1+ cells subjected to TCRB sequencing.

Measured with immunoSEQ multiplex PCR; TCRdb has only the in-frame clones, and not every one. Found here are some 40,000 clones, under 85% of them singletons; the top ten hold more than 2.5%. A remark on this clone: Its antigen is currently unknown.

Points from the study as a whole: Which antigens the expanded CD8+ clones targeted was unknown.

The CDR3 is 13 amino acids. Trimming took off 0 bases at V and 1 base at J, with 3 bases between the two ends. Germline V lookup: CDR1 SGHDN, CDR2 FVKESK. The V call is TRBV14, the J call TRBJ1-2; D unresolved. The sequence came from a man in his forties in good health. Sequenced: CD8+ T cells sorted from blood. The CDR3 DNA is TGTGCCAGCAGCCAAGAGGTTAACTATGGCTACACCTTC. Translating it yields CASSQEVNYGYTF.